Reported below is one T cell receptor (beta chain). The antigen is unknown. These data belong to a study of tissue T cells after allogeneic stem cell transplantation. Sequenced by immunoSEQ multiplex PCR; TCRdb stores in-frame clones only, minus some. The table has about 10,000 clones, roughly 66% seen once; the top ten hold 9.6%. General observations from the study: Anatomically similar tissues had similar TCR repertoires within each patient.

The CDR3 loop spans 14 amino acids. Germline CDR1 is MNHEY and CDR2 is SVGAGI. Trimming removed 6 bases at V and 0 bases at J, with 6 bases between. This material consisted of tissue from the jejunum, taken at autopsy. This chain uses TRBV6-5 with TRBJ2-6; no firm D call. This receptor was obtained from a woman between 18 and 50 years old with breast cancer. The CDR3 DNA sequence: TGTGCCAGCAGGGTAAACTCTGGGGCCAACGTCCTGACTTTC. It translates to CASRVNSGANVLTF.